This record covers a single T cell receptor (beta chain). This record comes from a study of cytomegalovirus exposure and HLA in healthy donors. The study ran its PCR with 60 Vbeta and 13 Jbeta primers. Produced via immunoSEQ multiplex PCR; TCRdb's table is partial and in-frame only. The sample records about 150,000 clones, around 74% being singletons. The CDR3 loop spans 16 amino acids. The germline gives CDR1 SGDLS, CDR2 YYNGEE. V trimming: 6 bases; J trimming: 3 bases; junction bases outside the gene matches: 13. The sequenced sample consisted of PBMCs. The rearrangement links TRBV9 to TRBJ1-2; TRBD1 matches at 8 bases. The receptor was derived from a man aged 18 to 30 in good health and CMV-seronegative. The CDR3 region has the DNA TGTGCCAGCACCAACGGGCAGGGGGCTGCTGACTATGGCTACACCTTC. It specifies CASTNGQGAADYGYTF.